The 8 T cell receptor beta chains presented below share a single source sample, sequenced in a study of early T cells in non-severe SARS-CoV-2 infection. Each CDR3 protein gets one entry after TCRdb re-called the 5' RACE reads with MiXCR. The repertoire consists of about 49,000 distinct CDR3 sequences, with 5.5% to 8% occurring once and the leading ten covering 2.8%. This material consisted of whole blood, taken at baseline. These receptors all come from an adult who was a healthcare worker with PCR-confirmed SARS-CoV-2 infection or an uninfected control (not recorded which).

The chain couples TRBV11-2 to TRBJ1-1; D remains ambiguous. The CDR3 totals 13 residues. V lost 5 bases and J 5 bases, leaving 12 bases between the germline ends. Germline V gives CDR1 SGHAT, CDR2 FQNNGV. DNA for the CDR3: TGTGCCAGCAGCCTCGGCCTGCCTACTGAAGCTTTCTTT. Its protein product is CASSLGLPTEAFF.

This clonotype appeared a few times. This sequence joins TRBV9 and TRBJ1-1; 8 nucleotides align to TRBD1. V lost 0 bases and J lost 2; bases outside the gene matches: 3. This CDR3 has 15 amino acids. Per germline, CDR1 SGDLS and CDR2 YYNGEE. CDR3: CASSVVGTGNTEAFF. CDR3 DNA: TGTGCCAGCAGCGTAGTTGGGACAGGAAACACTGAAGCTTTCTTT.

A few counts support this clonotype. The chain employs TRBV6-2 or TRBV6-3 and TRBJ2-6; D uncertain. CDR1 is MNHEY, CDR2 SVGEGT, per germline. The ends were cut back, 2 bases at V and 0 bases at J, with 5 bases in the middle. The CDR3 is made up of 15 amino acids. CDR3 nucleotide sequence: TGTGCCAGCAGTTACCAGGCCTCTGGGGCCAACGTCCTGACTTTC. Residues: CASSYQASGANVLTF.

This rearrangement joins TRBV9 to TRBJ1-2, with a tentative D call TRBD1 (5 bases). Germline-derived CDR1 and CDR2 are SGDLS and YYNGEE. There are 14 residues in the CDR3. V shed 4 bases and J shed 4 bases, with 14 bases lying between them. As DNA, the CDR3 is TGTGCCAGCAGCCCCACCTGGGACCCCTATGGCTACACCTTC. As protein: CASSPTWDPYGYTF.

This clonotype has at least ten counts. The rearrangement uses TRBV12-3 or TRBV12-4 and TRBJ1-2; no reliable D call. Trimming pared 3 bases from V and 1 base from J, leaving 6 bases between. The CDR3 length is 13 residues. CDR3 in amino acids: CASSFIRNYGYTF. The CDR3 DNA is TGTGCCAGCAGTTTTATCCGTAACTATGGCTACACCTTC.

The genes are TRBV2 and TRBJ2-6, with TRBD2 matching over 7 bases. V gave up 6 bases and J gave up 1 base; unmatched junction bases: 3. The CDR3 contains 15 residues. Germline lookup yields CDR1 SNHLY and CDR2 FYNNEI. The CDR3 DNA reads as TGTGCCAGCAGACGACTAGCTTCTGGGGCCAACGTCCTGACTTTC. Encoded protein: CASRRLASGANVLTF. The full variable domain, completed using reference TRBV2 and TRBJ2-6, is EPEVTQTPSHQVTQMGQEVILRCVPISNHLYFYWYRQILGQKVEFLVSFYNNEISEKSEIFDDQFSVERPDGSNFTLKIRSTKLEDSAMYFCASRRLASGANVLTFGAGSRLTVL.

This clonotype was picked up many times. The chain is built from TRBV7-2 and TRBJ2-7; D gene uncertain. The germline CDR1 and CDR2 sequences are SGHTA and FQGNSA. Trimming stripped 1 base from V and 4 bases from J, with 5 bases between. The CDR3 loop spans 12 amino acids. The CDR3 DNA reads as TGTGCCAGCAGCTTAGATTTTTACGAGCAGTACTTC. It translates to CASSLDFYEQYF. Using reference TRBV7-2 and TRBJ2-7 for the parts outside the CDR3, the full variable domain is GAGVSQSPSNKVTEKGKDVELRCDPISGHTALYWYRQSLGQGLEFLIYFQGNSAPDKSGLPSDRFSAERTGGSVSTLTIQRTQQEDSAVYLCASSLDFYEQYFGPGTRLTVT.

This clonotype was observed a handful of times. The chain uses TRBV3-1 and TRBJ1-4; no clear D. V lost 2 bases to trimming and J lost 8 bases, with 6 bases between them. The germline V gene encodes CDR1 LGHDT and CDR2 YNNKEL (reference sequence). CDR3 length equals 12 residues. The CDR3 DNA follows: TGTGCCAGCAGCCAACAGAGGGAAAAACTGTTTTTT. Its translation is CASSQQREKLFF. Full variable domain (remainder filled in from reference TRBV3-1 and TRBJ1-4): DTAVSQTPKYLVTQMGNDKSIKCEQNLGHDTMYWYKQDSKKFLKIMFSYNNKELIINETVPNRFSPKSPDKAHLNLHINSLELGDSAVYFCASSQQREKLFFGSGTQLSVL.